A single sample is the source of the 24 T cell receptor beta chains below, sequenced in a study of blood T cell repertoires in COVID-19. Assay used: immunoSEQ multiplex PCR; TCRdb lists only in-frame clones, some missing. The sample yields some 200,000 clones, roughly 88% seen once. Sequenced input: peripheral blood. Receptors were obtained from a man younger than 35 with active or convalescent COVID-19.

The chain recombines TRBV11-2 with TRBJ2-4, with D possibly matching TRBD1 (6 bases). The CDR3 has 18 amino acids. Trimming pared 5 bases from V and 1 base from J, leaving 21 bases between. Germline CDR1 SGHAT, CDR2 FQNNGV. CDR3: CASSPLRWGRGAKNIQYF. The CDR3 nucleotides read TGTGCCAGCAGCCCCCTTCGGTGGGGGCGCGGGGCCAAAAACATTCAGTACTTC.

The gene calls are TRBV19 and TRBJ1-1, with D possibly TRBD1 on 6 matching bases. V was shortened by 3 bases and J by 4 bases, with 12 bases between the two germline ends. Germline V gene lookup returns CDR1 LNHDA and CDR2 SQIVND (reference sequence). The CDR3 is 14 residues long. The DNA of the CDR3 is TGTGCCAGTAGTATCGGACAGATCGGCACTGAAGCTTTCTTT. It is translated as CASSIGQIGTEAFF.

The chain joins TRBV10-1 to TRBJ2-6, with D perhaps matching TRBD1 (5 bases). Germline V lookup: CDR1 WNHNN, CDR2 SYGVQD (reference sequence). CDR3 length: 15 residues. With 6 bases removed from V and 3 bases from J, the gap between germline ends came to 12 bases. CDR3 amino acids: CASSNTGSGANVLTF. The CDR3, as DNA: TGCGCCAGCAGCAACACAGGTAGTGGGGCCAACGTCCTGACTTTC.

J is TRBJ2-3 and V is TRBV9; possibly TRBD2 for D (5 bases). This CDR3 has 15 residues. The germline V and J ends were trimmed by 2 bases and 2 bases, with 12 bases remaining between them. Germline CDR1 reads SGDLS; CDR2 reads YYNGEE. The chain's CDR3 is CASSVGGGPTDTQYF. As DNA, the CDR3 is TGTGCCAGCAGCGTTGGAGGCGGACCCACAGATACGCAGTATTTT.

This clone appeared once. The chain combines TRBV29-1 with TRBJ2-1; 8 bases map to TRBD2. Germline CDR1 SQVTM, CDR2 ANQGSEA. Trimming removed 0 bases from V and 8 bases from J; junction bases left unmatched: 6. The CDR3 has 14 amino acids. The DNA for the CDR3 is TGCAGCGTTGAAGATGGGACTAGATTGTATGAGCAGTTCTTC. It is translated as CSVEDGTRLYEQFF.

V is TRBV27 and J is TRBJ1-3, with D maybe TRBD1 (6 bases). Trimming stripped 1 base from V and 4 bases from J, with 11 bases between. The germline V gene encodes CDR1 MNHEY and CDR2 SMNVEV (reference sequence). The CDR3 extends over 15 amino acids. CDR3 nucleotides: TGTGCCAGCAGTTTATTGGGGGGGCCCGGAAACACCATATATTTT. This gives the protein CASSLLGGPGNTIYF.

The chain couples TRBV5-1 to TRBJ1-1, with D maybe TRBD1 (6 bases). The V gene's germline CDR1 is SGHRS and CDR2 YFSETQ. The CDR3 consists of 15 residues. The germline V and J ends were trimmed by 4 bases and 5 bases, with 18 bases remaining between them. The CDR3 nucleotides are TGCGCCAGCAGCCGGACGACAGGTAAAGAGACTGAAGCTTTCTTT. Its protein product is CASSRTTGKETEAFF.

The V and J genes are TRBV5-4 and TRBJ2-3, with 11 bases fitting TRBD2. There are 16 residues in the CDR3. J was trimmed by 8 bases and V by 4 bases; bases with no gene match: 12. CDR1 is SGHNT and CDR2 is YYREEE in the germline V gene (reference sequence). The CDR3 nucleotides read TGTGCCAGCAGCCAGAAGACTAGCGGGGTTTACCCTACGCAGTATTTT. It encodes CASSQKTSGVYPTQYF.

The chain carries TRBV18 and TRBJ2-5; D perhaps matches TRBD2 (7 bases). Per germline, CDR1 KGHSH and CDR2 LQKENI. Trimming left V 0 bases short and J 5 bases short, with 13 bases between. The CDR3 is made up of 15 amino acids. The CDR3: CASSPPGGLKETQYF. The CDR3 DNA sequence: TGTGCCAGCTCACCACCGGGGGGGCTGAAGGAGACCCAGTACTTC.

V usage is TRBV7-2 and J usage is TRBJ2-1; the match to TRBD2 covers 7 bases. J was trimmed by 14 bases and V by 1 base; bases with no gene match: 5. This CDR3 has 12 amino acids. Germline loops: CDR1 SGHTA, CDR2 FQGNSA. The CDR3 here is CASSLGGGGEFF. The CDR3 DNA sequence: TGTGCCAGCAGCTTAGGCGGGGGAGGAGAGTTCTTC. Complete variable domain (other parts from reference TRBV7-2 and TRBJ2-1): GAGVSQSPSNKVTEKGKDVELRCDPISGHTALYWYRQSLGQGLEFLIYFQGNSAPDKSGLPSDRFSAERTGGSVSTLTIQRTQQEDSAVYLCASSLGGGGEFFGPGTRLTVL.

The chain is built from TRBV5-1 and TRBJ1-1; D possibly corresponds to TRBD1 (6 bases). Germline CDR1 reads SGHRS; CDR2 reads YFSETQ. The CDR3 sequence is 13 residues long. The ends were cut back, 4 bases at V and 3 bases at J, with 10 bases in the middle. CDR3 region: CASSRSGDTEAFF. CDR3 sequence (DNA): TGCGCCAGCAGCCGGTCAGGGGACACTGAAGCTTTCTTT.

This clone was found once. This chain connects TRBV15 to TRBJ2-1; 8 positions agree with TRBD1. The CDR3 is made up of 17 amino acids. Germline trimming cut 1 base from V and 4 bases from J; bases unmatched to any gene: 9. Germline-derived CDR1 and CDR2 are LNHNV and YYDKDF (reference sequence). The CDR3: CATSRGGTGLFYNEQFF. The CDR3 DNA reads TGTGCCACCAGCAGAGGAGGGACAGGACTTTTTTACAATGAGCAGTTCTTC.

The gene calls are TRBV5-3 and TRBJ2-7; TRBD1 is a possible D gene (9 bases). TRBV5-3 is designated an ORF whose function remains uncertain. V lost 7 bases and J 3 bases, leaving 32 bases between the germline ends. The CDR3 consists of 19 residues. The CDR3 coding sequence is TGTGCCAGAGCCCCGCTACAGGGGGCTAAGGCGGGAGGCTGCTACGAGCAGTACTTC. Translation gives CARAPLQGAKAGGCYEQYF.

The V gene is TRBV11-3, the J gene TRBJ2-7, with 12 nucleotides matching TRBD2. Germline V gene lookup returns CDR1 SGHNT and CDR2 YENEEA. J was trimmed by 6 bases and V by 5 bases; bases with no gene match: 5. CDR3 length equals 14 residues. CDR3 in amino acids: CASSPASGRGEQYF. The CDR3 DNA is TGTGCCAGCAGCCCCGCTAGCGGGAGGGGCGAGCAGTACTTC.

The V call is TRBV28, the J call TRBJ1-1, with 9 bases identical to TRBD1. CDR3 length: 15 residues. CDR1 MDHEN and CDR2 SYDVKM come from the germline V gene. The junction had 13 bases not matched to a gene; V was cut back by 7 bases and J by 7 bases. CDR3 DNA: TGTGCCAGCATTGGGACAGGGTCCGTTGTGGGTGAAGCTTTCTTT. Translated, it gives CASIGTGSVVGEAFF.

The V and J genes are TRBV3-1 (or the pseudogene TRBV3-2) and TRBJ2-3; D is uncertain. Germline V lookup: CDR1 LGHDT, CDR2 YNNKEL (reference sequence). The CDR3 length is 12 residues. Deletions cut 2 bases from V and 5 bases from J, with 5 bases between. The CDR3 DNA reads as TGTGCCAGCAGCCAAAACGGAGATACGCAGTATTTT. The encoded protein is CASSQNGDTQYF.

The V and J genes are TRBV9 and TRBJ1-3; D may be TRBD1 (5 bases). This CDR3 comprises 15 residues. Trimming stripped 7 bases from V and 2 bases from J, with 16 bases between. CDR1 and CDR2 from the germline V gene are SGDLS and YYNGEE. CDR3 region: CASATQGNPGNTIYF. In DNA form, the CDR3 reads TGTGCCAGCGCCACCCAGGGAAACCCTGGAAACACCATATATTTT.

The J gene is TRBJ2-7, the V gene TRBV19, with 14 bases aligning to TRBD2. There are 14 residues in the CDR3. Germline CDR1 LNHDA, CDR2 SQIVND (reference sequence). With 9 bases clipped from V and 0 bases from J, the junction kept 1 base outside the gene matches. The DNA of the CDR3 is TGTGCCAGCGGGACTAGCGGGAGCTCCTACGAGCAGTACTTC. Its protein product is CASGTSGSSYEQYF.

V usage is TRBV5-4 and J usage is TRBJ2-3; 7 bases fit TRBD2. The CDR3 extends over 15 amino acids. Trimming cost V 4 bases and J 1 base; bases outside gene matches: 6. Germline assignment: CDR1 SGHNT and CDR2 YYREEE (reference sequence). The CDR3 region has the DNA TGTGCCAGCAGCCCGACGGCGGGGGGCACAGATACGCAGTATTTT. Encoded protein: CASSPTAGGTDTQYF.

The V call is TRBV25-1, the J call TRBJ2-4; 9 bases match TRBD2. CDR3 length: 16 residues. Losses at the gene ends were 3 bases for V and 8 bases for J; bases not matched to a gene: 11. Germline CDR1 MGHDK, CDR2 SYGVNS. The CDR3 nucleotides read TGTGCCAGCAGTGAGGGCAGGCTAGCGGGACGGGACATTCAGTACTTC. Amino acids: CASSEGRLAGRDIQYF. Filled out from reference TRBV25-1 and TRBJ2-4, the complete variable domain reads EADIYQTPRYLVIGTGKKITLECSQTMGHDKMYWYQQDPGMELHLIHYSYGVNSTEKGDLSSESTVSRIRTEHFPLTLESARPSHTSQYLCASSEGRLAGRDIQYFGAGTRLSVL.

The V call is TRBV5-1, the J call TRBJ2-5, with 7 bases aligning to TRBD2. This CDR3 is built from 16 residues. Germline V CDR1 and CDR2: SGHRS, YFSETQ. V shed 4 bases and J 0 bases; nucleotides not matched to a gene: 9. The chain's CDR3 is CASSPGRREYQETQYF. CDR3 coding DNA: TGCGCCAGCAGCCCCGGACGGCGGGAGTACCAAGAGACCCAGTACTTC.

The V gene is TRBV28, the J gene TRBJ2-3, with D unresolved. The CDR3 covers 11 residues. The V end lost 8 bases, the J end lost 8 bases, and 11 bases lay between the germline ends. The V gene's germline CDR1 is MDHEN and CDR2 SYDVKM. The CDR3 loop reads CASYTPGTQYF. CDR3 nucleotides: TGTGCCAGCTACACTCCGGGTACGCAGTATTTT.

With respect to this clone: The sample contains more than one DNA sequence encoding this CDR3. J is TRBJ1-2 and V is TRBV6-5; TRBD1 matches 7 bases. The CDR3 is made up of 13 amino acids. Losses at the gene ends were 6 bases for V and 2 bases for J; bases not matched to a gene: 3. Germline V gene lookup returns CDR1 MNHEY and CDR2 SVGAGI. As DNA, the CDR3 is TGTGCCAGCAGAAGGGACAGCAACTATGGCTACACCTTC. This gives the protein CASRRDSNYGYTF.

The chain is built from TRBV5-8 and TRBJ2-7, with D perhaps TRBD1 (6 bases). Germline assignment: CDR1 SGHTS and CDR2 YDEGEE. The CDR3 totals 13 residues. Trimming removed 0 bases at V and 4 bases at J, with 8 bases between. CDR3: CASSLAGEYEQYF. The CDR3 DNA reads TGTGCCAGCAGCTTGGCAGGGGAGTACGAGCAGTACTTC.